This T cell receptor beta chain was captured by sequencing in a study of shared clonotypes between healthy human individuals. Study summary: Samples came from a couple of female and three male donors aged 18 to 49.

Concerning this clone: What it binds is not known.

Authors' analysis steps: Filtering differed since immunoSEQ provided only junctions, with no quality scores. TCRdb's table, derived via immunoSEQ multiplex PCR, lists solely in-frame clones and lacks some. The V and J calls and clone size come from that table; D and trimming were worked out from the DNA. Among some 2.3 million clones listed, approximately 95% were seen once. Among the donors, all were Caucasian adults who lived in Nashville, Tennessee. The V end lost 6 bases, the J end lost 6 bases, and 15 bases lay between the germline ends. CDR1 and CDR2 from the germline V gene are MNHEY and SVGAGI. This CDR3 is built from 14 residues. Notes on the study in general: Though the depth was large, rarefaction showed that sorted-subset sequencing was incomplete.

The sequencing input was naive CD4+ T cells from PBMCs. Subset here: CD45RA+ positively selected. The rearrangement joins TRBV6-5 to TRBJ2-1, with a weak D call TRBD1 (5 bases). The sequence was collected from a man aged 18-30 years in good health. Some clones in this sample may be carry-over from other donors' samples. The CDR3 nucleotides read TGTGCCAGCAGCCTATTGGGGCTAGTCAATGAGCAGTTCTTC. This sequence encodes CASSLLGLVNEQFF.